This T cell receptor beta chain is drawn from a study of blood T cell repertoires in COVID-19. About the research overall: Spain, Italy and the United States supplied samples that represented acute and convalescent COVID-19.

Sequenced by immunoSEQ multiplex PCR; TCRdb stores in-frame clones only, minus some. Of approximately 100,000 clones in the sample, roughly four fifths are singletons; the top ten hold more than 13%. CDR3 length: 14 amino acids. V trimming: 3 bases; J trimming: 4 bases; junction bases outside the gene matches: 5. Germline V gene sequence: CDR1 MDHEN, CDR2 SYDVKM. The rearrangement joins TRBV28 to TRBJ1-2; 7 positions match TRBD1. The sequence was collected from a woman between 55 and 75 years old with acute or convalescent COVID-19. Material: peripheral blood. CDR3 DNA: TGTGCCAGCAGTTTGGAAAGACAGGGCTATGGCTACACCTTC. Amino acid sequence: CASSLERQGYGYTF.